The 31 T cell receptor beta chains below were found in one sample sequenced in a study of shared clonotypes between healthy human individuals. Repertoires were generated with immunoSEQ multiplex PCR, while TCRdb's copy carries only in-frame clones and drops some. The sample lists about 470,000 clones, roughly 77% occurring once. Input material: PBMCs. The receptors were sampled from a woman in her thirties or forties in good health. Some clones in this sample may be carry-over from other donors' samples.

The gene calls are TRBV4-2 and TRBJ1-2; D gene ambiguous. Germline CDR1 reads LGHNA; CDR2 reads YNFKEQ. This CDR3 is 14 amino acids long. V shed 0 bases and J shed 5 bases, with 10 bases lying between them. CDR3 bases: TGTGCCAGCAGCCAAGAGTTTCTCGGGTATGGCTACACCTTC. Protein: CASSQEFLGYGYTF.

The J gene is TRBJ2-3, the V gene TRBV18; D remains unclear. CDR3 size: 12 residues. Germline loops: CDR1 KGHSH, CDR2 LQKENI. Trimming cost V 3 bases and J 2 bases, with 3 bases left between them. CDR3 DNA: TGTGCCAGCTCACCTATCACAGATACGCAGTATTTT. Translation: CASSPITDTQYF.

The V gene is TRBV7-6, the J gene TRBJ2-3, with 9 bases aligning to TRBD2. The CDR3 length is 16 residues. The V segment lost 3 bases and the J segment 4 bases; nucleotides outside the gene matches: 8. Germline V gene data show CDR1 as SGHVS and CDR2 as FNYEAQ. The CDR3 DNA follows: TGTGCCAGCAGCTTCCCCCCAGCGGGAGGACCAGATACGCAGTATTTT. Protein sequence: CASSFPPAGGPDTQYF.

The V call is TRBV27, the J call TRBJ2-5; 11 nucleotides match TRBD2. Germline loops: CDR1 MNHEY, CDR2 SMNVEV (reference sequence). CDR3 length: 18 amino acids. The V and J ends lost 0 bases and 9 bases, in that order; junction bases with no gene match: 15. CDR3 DNA: TGTGCCAGCAGTTTATCGGCCGCCGCTAGCGGGAGGTATGGGGCCCAGTACTTC. Amino acids: CASSLSAAASGRYGAQYF.

V gene TRBV10-3 combines with J gene TRBJ2-5; maybe TRBD1 (5 bases). The length of the CDR3 is 13 residues. The ends were cut back, 10 bases at V and 1 base at J, with 13 bases in the middle. From germline, CDR1 is ENHRY and CDR2 SYGVKD. The CDR3 loop is CASQTDFQETQYF. CDR3 nucleotide sequence: TGTGCCAGTCAGACAGATTTCCAAGAGACCCAGTACTTC.

V usage is TRBV11-2 and J usage is TRBJ2-7; 10 nucleotides match TRBD2. V lost 5 bases to trimming and J lost 5 bases; unmatched junction nucleotides: 12. The V gene's germline CDR1 is SGHAT and CDR2 FQNNGV. This CDR3 contains 16 residues. CDR3 bases: TGTGCCAGCAGCCCCGCTCGGCTAGCGGGAGCCAACGAGCAGTACTTC. Its protein is CASSPARLAGANEQYF.

V usage is TRBV2 and J usage is TRBJ2-3; 9 bases align to TRBD2. Germline CDR1 reads SNHLY; CDR2 reads FYNNEI. This CDR3 region has 16 residues. J lost 4 bases, V lost 2 bases, and 7 bases had no gene match. The CDR3 region has the DNA TGTGCCAGCAGTGAACGGCGCGGGAGGGCCCCAGATACGCAGTATTTT. Translation: CASSERRGRAPDTQYF.

This clone came up many times. This rearrangement joins TRBV6-1 to TRBJ2-7; D gene unclear. In germline, CDR1 is MNHNS, CDR2 SASEGT. V was cut by 7 bases and J by 3 bases, with 13 bases left in between. The CDR3 has 13 residues. This chain's CDR3 is CASTSSGFYEQYF. CDR3 nucleotide sequence: TGTGCCAGCACCTCATCCGGCTTCTACGAGCAGTACTTC.

This chain's CDR3 is CASSLSSAGGLLTQYF. For the CDR3, the DNA is TGTGCCAGCAGTTTATCGTCCGCGGGGGGACTCCTTACCCAGTACTTC. The V and J genes are TRBV27 and TRBJ2-7; 8 bases map to TRBD2. The CDR3 spans 16 residues. The V and J ends lost 0 bases and 10 bases, in that order; junction bases with no gene match: 14. The germline CDR1 and CDR2 sequences are MNHEY and SMNVEV (reference sequence).

V is TRBV27 and J is TRBJ2-1; D not resolved. V was pared by 4 bases and J by 4 bases, with 14 bases between. The CDR3 covers 15 residues. Per the germline V gene, CDR1 is MNHEY and CDR2 is SMNVEV (reference sequence). The CDR3: CASSSPLSRYNEQFF. The CDR3 bases are TGTGCCAGCAGTTCCCCGCTTAGCAGGTACAATGAGCAGTTCTTC.

This clone is a singleton in its sample. This rearrangement joins TRBV6-6 to TRBJ2-3; D is unclear. There are 14 residues in the CDR3. Trimming pared 2 bases from V and 5 bases from J, leaving 11 bases between. Germline lookup yields CDR1 MNHNY and CDR2 SVGAGI (reference sequence). Written as DNA, the CDR3 is TGTGCCAGCAGTTACACCGTCGATGGAGATACGCAGTATTTT. Encoded protein: CASSYTVDGDTQYF.

This rearrangement joins TRBV2 to TRBJ2-7; D might be TRBD1 (5 bases). The CDR3 length is 14 residues. The V end lost 4 bases, the J end lost 0 bases, and 10 bases lay between the germline ends. Germline V gene lookup returns CDR1 SNHLY and CDR2 FYNNEI. The CDR3 is CASSGRQTSYEQYF. CDR3 coding DNA: TGTGCCAGCAGTGGCCGACAGACCTCCTACGAGCAGTACTTC.

The V gene is TRBV2, the J gene TRBJ1-3; no firm D call. The length of the CDR3 is 15 residues. Germline assignment: CDR1 SNHLY and CDR2 FYNNEI. The V and J ends lost 1 base and 0 bases respectively, with 7 bases between them. The CDR3 bases are TGTGCCAGCAGTGAAGGTTACAGCTCTGGAAACACCATATATTTT. Protein: CASSEGYSSGNTIYF.

This clone occurred many times. This chain uses TRBV6-1 with TRBJ1-5; 8 nucleotides line up with TRBD1. Germline trimming cut 8 bases from V and 3 bases from J; bases unmatched to any gene: 9. CDR3 size: 15 residues. The germline V gene has CDR1 MNHNS and CDR2 SASEGT. Written as DNA, the CDR3 is TGTGCCAGCCGGCTTCCGGGACAGGTCAATCAGCCCCAGCATTTT. It encodes CASRLPGQVNQPQHF.

This clone was recorded a few times. The V gene is TRBV6-1, the J gene TRBJ2-2, with 8 bases identical to TRBD1. After removal of 7 bases from V and 4 bases from J, the junction contained 5 bases not matched to a gene. Germline assignment: CDR1 MNHNS and CDR2 SASEGT. There are 14 residues in the CDR3. The CDR3 reads CASMTGAGTGELFF. For the CDR3, the DNA is TGTGCCAGCATGACAGGGGCGGGCACCGGGGAGCTGTTTTTT.

The chain uses TRBV7-2 and TRBJ2-3, with 10 nucleotides matching TRBD2. CDR3 length: 16 amino acids. Germline lookup yields CDR1 SGHTA and CDR2 FQGNSA. Unmatched junction bases numbered 8, after V lost 5 bases and J lost 3 bases. In nucleotides, the CDR3 is TGTGCCAGCAGCCCCGGGGGACTAGCGCAAACAGATACGCAGTATTTT. Amino acids: CASSPGGLAQTDTQYF.

The chain recombines TRBV19 with TRBJ1-5, with D perhaps matching TRBD1 (6 bases). Per germline, CDR1 LNHDA and CDR2 SQIVND (reference sequence). The CDR3 has 15 residues. V was clipped by 9 bases and J by 3 bases, with 18 bases between them. The chain's CDR3 is CASRTVFGDNQPQHF. Written as DNA, the CDR3 is TGTGCCAGCCGGACAGTTTTTGGGGACAATCAGCCCCAGCATTTT. Complete variable domain (other parts from reference TRBV19 and TRBJ1-5): DGGITQSPKYLFRKEGQNVTLSCEQNLNHDAMYWYRQDPGQGLRLIYYSQIVNDFQKGDIAEGYSVSREKKESFPLTVTSAQKNPTAFYLCASRTVFGDNQPQHFGDGTRLSIL.

This clone was detected only a few times. This chain connects TRBV7-6 to TRBJ1-2; 7 bases are shared with TRBD1. CDR1 is SGHVS and CDR2 is FNYEAQ in the germline V gene. Trimming took 5 bases from V and 4 from J; bases not matched to a gene: 7. CDR3 length: 14 amino acids. CDR3 nucleotides: TGTGCCAGCAGCCCCCTGGGACAGAGCTATGGCTACACCTTC. Translating it yields CASSPLGQSYGYTF.

In its sample, this clone was seen once. This chain's CDR3 is CASSLMGGAHEQYF. As DNA, the CDR3 is TGTGCCAGCAGCTTAATGGGGGGTGCCCACGAGCAGTACTTC. This sequence joins TRBV7-3 and TRBJ2-7, with a possible D match to TRBD2 (6 bases). Per germline, CDR1 SGHTA and CDR2 FQGTGA. The CDR3 runs 14 residues. V lost 1 base, J lost 5 bases, and 12 bases lay in between.

The chain links TRBV7-9 to TRBJ2-7, with 9 bases identical to TRBD2. The CDR3 loop spans 15 amino acids. Trimming at V came to 5 bases and at J to 0 bases, leaving 5 bases not matched to a gene. Per the germline V gene, CDR1 is SEHNR and CDR2 is FQNEAQ (reference sequence). Here the CDR3 DNA reads TGTGCCAGCAGCCGGATTAGCGGGAGCTCCTACGAGCAGTACTTC. Encoded protein: CASSRISGSSYEQYF.

This sequence joins TRBV5-6 and TRBJ2-7; D call uncertain. Germline values: CDR1 SGHDT, CDR2 YYEEEE. There are 14 residues in the CDR3. With 2 bases removed from V and 0 bases from J, the gap between germline ends came to 9 bases. The DNA of the CDR3 is TGTGCCAGCAGCTTCGGGCGATTCTCCTACGAGCAGTACTTC. Protein: CASSFGRFSYEQYF.

To note about this clone: The same CDR3 arises from other DNA sequences in this sample as well. The J gene is TRBJ2-7, the V gene TRBV5-1; D gene unclear. The CDR3 consists of 12 residues. The germline V and J ends were trimmed by 0 bases and 4 bases, with 5 bases remaining between them. Germline CDR1 SGHRS, CDR2 YFSETQ. The CDR3 spells CASSLGQYEQYF. The CDR3 region has the DNA TGCGCCAGCAGCTTGGGACAATACGAGCAGTACTTC.

Here the CDR3 reads CASSLGHGQGQETQYF. Written as DNA, the CDR3 is TGTGCCAGCAGTTTAGGCCACGGACAGGGACAAGAGACCCAGTACTTC. This sequence joins TRBV28 and TRBJ2-5; 8 positions match TRBD1. The ends lost 2 bases at V and 2 bases at J; junction bases unmatched: 7. Per germline, CDR1 MDHEN and CDR2 SYDVKM. The CDR3 covers 16 residues.

This clone has only one observation. The chain employs TRBV4-1 and TRBJ2-5; tentative D call: TRBD1 (6 bases). Germline V gene sequence: CDR1 MGHRA, CDR2 YSYEKL. The CDR3 has 16 residues. Deletions cut 4 bases from V and 4 bases from J, with 19 bases between. CDR3 region: CASSRLTGGNGETQYF. CDR3 bases: TGCGCCAGCAGCCGTCTGACAGGAGGCAACGGAGAGACCCAGTACTTC.

The chain carries TRBV18 and TRBJ2-7; possibly TRBD1 or TRBD2 for D (6 bases each). Per the germline V gene, CDR1 is KGHSH and CDR2 is LQKENI. The V and J ends lost 1 base and 2 bases respectively, with 15 bases between them. The CDR3 sequence is 16 residues long. The CDR3 region has the DNA TGTGCCAGCTCACCACTCCCCCCTAGGGGGGCCTACGAGCAGTACTTC. The encoded protein is CASSPLPPRGAYEQYF.

Remarks on this clone: The same CDR3 is also encoded by other DNA sequences in this sample. The chain couples TRBV9 to TRBJ2-7, with a tentative D call TRBD1 (5 bases). Germline assignment: CDR1 SGDLS and CDR2 YYNGEE. V was clipped by 0 bases and J by 1 base, with 8 bases between them. The CDR3 is made up of 14 amino acids. The CDR3, as DNA: TGTGCCAGCAGCGTAGGGACACATTCCTACGAGCAGTACTTC. This encodes CASSVGTHSYEQYF. Complete variable domain (other parts from reference TRBV9 and TRBJ2-7): DSGVTQTPKHLITATGQRVTLRCSPRSGDLSVYWYQQSLDQGLQFLIQYYNGEERAKGNILERFSAQQFPDLHSELNLSSLELGDSALYFCASSVGTHSYEQYFGPGTRLTVT.

A note on this clone: A junction boundary mismatches the germline segment, possibly from a read error. The genes are TRBV6-1 and TRBJ2-5, with D hard to call. The CDR3 totals 12 residues. Germline CDR1 MNHNS, CDR2 SASEGT. CDR3 coding DNA: TGTGCCAGCAGTGAAGTTAGATTCCACCGACACTTC. It yields the protein CASSEVRFHRHF.

The chain links TRBV7-2 to TRBJ2-2; unclear D gene. Germline V gives CDR1 SGHTA, CDR2 FQGNSA. Trimming took off 5 bases at V and 9 bases at J, with 19 bases between the two ends. The CDR3 is made up of 15 amino acids. The CDR3 here is CASSPRIAMSRELFF. In nucleotides, the CDR3 is TGTGCCAGCAGCCCGCGGATCGCCATGTCGCGGGAGCTGTTTTTT.

The chain carries TRBV27 and TRBJ2-3; TRBD2 agrees at 8 bases. V trimming: 10 bases; J trimming: 4 bases; junction bases outside the gene matches: 7. Germline CDR1 MNHEY, CDR2 SMNVEV (reference sequence). The CDR3 extends over 13 amino acids. The CDR3, as DNA: TGTGCCAACCAGCGGGAGTGCGCAGATACGCAGTATTTT. Amino acid sequence: CANQRECADTQYF.

This chain links TRBV2 with TRBJ2-1; 7 bases map to TRBD2. The CDR3 is made up of 20 amino acids. Germline V gene data show CDR1 as SNHLY and CDR2 as FYNNEI. V dropped 0 bases and J dropped 5; count of bases not matched to a gene: 19. The CDR3 DNA reads as TGTGCCAGCAGTGAAGCCAATCCCCGGGTAGCGGGCCAGATACACAATGAGCAGTTCTTC. Translating it yields CASSEANPRVAGQIHNEQFF.

This rearrangement joins TRBV9 to TRBJ2-3; D is ambiguous. The CDR3 runs to 12 residues. The V and J ends lost 0 bases and 5 bases respectively, with 4 bases between them. Looked up from germline, CDR1 is SGDLS and CDR2 is YYNGEE. The CDR3 reads CASSVDRDTQYF. CDR3 bases: TGTGCCAGCAGCGTAGACCGAGATACGCAGTATTTT.